This entry lists 8 T cell receptor beta chains sequenced from one sample in a study of CD8+CD57+ T cells in acquired aplastic anemia. Using genomic DNA as the template, TCR beta VDJ and CDR3 profiling was carried out. MiXCR, run by TCRdb on the reads, gives a single entry per CDR3 protein. The repertoire holds under 350,000 distinct CDR3 sequences, with around three fifths as singletons. Before being chosen for sequencing, patients had shown CD8+CD57+ cell expansion by flow cytometry. The specimen sequenced was sorted CD4+, CD8+, or CD8+CD57+ T cells (not recorded which) from PBMCs. The origin of the receptors is a human donor with aplastic anemia.

The V call is TRBV9, the J call TRBJ2-3; a possible D gene is TRBD1 (6 bases). Germline CDR1 reads SGDLS; CDR2 reads YYNGEE. The CDR3 consists of 14 residues. The V end was cut by 0 bases, the J end by 6 bases, with 11 bases between. The CDR3 protein is CASSVAPGVDTQYF. The DNA for the CDR3 is TGTGCCAGCAGCGTAGCGCCAGGGGTCGATACGCAGTATTTT. Using reference TRBV9 and TRBJ2-3 for the parts outside the CDR3, the full variable domain is DSGVTQTPKHLITATGQRVTLRCSPRSGDLSVYWYQQSLDQGLQFLIQYYNGEERAKGNILERFSAQQFPDLHSELNLSSLELGDSALYFCASSVAPGVDTQYFGPGTRLTVL.

The chain recombines TRBV7-9 with TRBJ1-4, with 7 bases identical to TRBD1. Germline CDR1 and CDR2: SEHNR and FQNEAQ (reference sequence). J lost 13 bases, V lost 5 bases, and 25 bases had no gene match. The CDR3 sequence is 18 residues long. Here the CDR3 DNA reads TGTGCCAGCAGCCTCAATGGATGGACCGGGACAGTGGACGGTGGACTGTTTTTT. This gives the protein CASSLNGWTGTVDGGLFF.

The chain carries TRBV20-1 and TRBJ1-6; TRBD1 aligns across 9 bases. The CDR3 runs 18 residues. With 0 bases clipped from V and 6 bases from J, the junction kept 12 bases outside the gene matches. Germline CDR1 and CDR2: DFQATT and SNEGSKA (reference sequence). The chain's CDR3 is CSARDVRTGAVGNSPLHF. CDR3 in DNA: TGCAGTGCTAGAGATGTTAGGACAGGGGCGGTGGGTAATTCACCCCTCCACTTT.

J is TRBJ2-7 and V is TRBV20-1; TRBD2 is a possible D gene (5 bases). This CDR3 region has 14 residues. In germline, CDR1 is DFQATT, CDR2 SNEGSKA (reference sequence). V was trimmed by 5 bases and J by 2 bases, leaving 16 bases between them. Written as DNA, the CDR3 is TGCAGTGCTGAGAAACGGACTCGAACCTACGAGCAGTACTTC. Protein: CSAEKRTRTYEQYF.

This clonotype was recorded at least ten times. V is TRBV7-9 and J is TRBJ1-2, with D possibly TRBD1 on 5 matching bases. Trimming left V 3 bases short and J 5 bases short, with 10 bases between. In germline, CDR1 is SEHNR, CDR2 FQNEAQ (reference sequence). This CDR3 is built from 13 residues. The CDR3 DNA reads TGTGCCAGCAGCTTTCTCGGGACTTATGGCTACACCTTC. It codes for CASSFLGTYGYTF.

The V call is TRBV10-1, the J call TRBJ1-4; no clear D gene. CDR1 is WNHNN, CDR2 SYGVQD, per germline (reference sequence). This CDR3 spans 12 amino acids. Trimming stripped 6 bases from V and 11 bases from J, with 13 bases between. This CDR3 reads CASRFADGKLFF. The CDR3 region has the DNA TGCGCCAGCAGATTTGCAGACGGTAAACTGTTTTTT.

This clonotype has a count of ten or more. The rearrangement links TRBV6-6 to TRBJ2-7; TRBD2 matches at 9 bases. In germline, CDR1 is MNHNY, CDR2 SVGAGI (reference sequence). The CDR3 is made up of 16 amino acids. Trimming at V came to 5 bases and at J to 4 bases, leaving 12 bases not matched to a gene. Written as DNA, the CDR3 is TGTGCCAGCAGTGGGGGCGGGACTAGCAAGAAGTACGAGCAGTACTTC. Translation gives CASSGGGTSKKYEQYF.

This clonotype was counted at least ten times. The chain links TRBV27 to TRBJ2-5; TRBD2 aligns across 7 bases. Germline assignment: CDR1 MNHEY and CDR2 SMNVEV (reference sequence). J lost 5 bases, V lost 6 bases, and 12 bases had no gene match. This CDR3 region has 15 residues. The CDR3, as DNA: TGTGCCAGCAGAAGCGGGAACCGAGGGAGTGAGACCCAGTACTTC. Its protein product is CASRSGNRGSETQYF.